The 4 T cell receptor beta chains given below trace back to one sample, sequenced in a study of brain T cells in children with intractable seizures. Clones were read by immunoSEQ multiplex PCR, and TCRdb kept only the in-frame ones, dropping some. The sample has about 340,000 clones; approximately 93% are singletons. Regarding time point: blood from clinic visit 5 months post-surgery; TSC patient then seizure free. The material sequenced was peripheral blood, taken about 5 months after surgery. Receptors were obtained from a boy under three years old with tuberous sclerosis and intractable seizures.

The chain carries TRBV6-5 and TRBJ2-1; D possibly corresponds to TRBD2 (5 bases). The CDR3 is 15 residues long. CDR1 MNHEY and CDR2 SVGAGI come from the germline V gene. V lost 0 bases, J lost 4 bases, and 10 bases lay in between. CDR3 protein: CASSYSTSVYNEQFF. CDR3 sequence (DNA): TGTGCCAGCAGTTACTCCACTAGTGTATACAATGAGCAGTTCTTC.

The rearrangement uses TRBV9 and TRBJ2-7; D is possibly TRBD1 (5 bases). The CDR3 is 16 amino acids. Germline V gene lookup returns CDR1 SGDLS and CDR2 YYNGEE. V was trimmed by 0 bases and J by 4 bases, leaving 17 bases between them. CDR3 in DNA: TGTGCCAGCAGCGTAGGCCCCTCGCCAGGGCAGTACGAGCAGTACTTC. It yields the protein CASSVGPSPGQYEQYF. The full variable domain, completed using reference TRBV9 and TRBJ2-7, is DSGVTQTPKHLITATGQRVTLRCSPRSGDLSVYWYQQSLDQGLQFLIQYYNGEERAKGNILERFSAQQFPDLHSELNLSSLELGDSALYFCASSVGPSPGQYEQYFGPGTRLTVT.

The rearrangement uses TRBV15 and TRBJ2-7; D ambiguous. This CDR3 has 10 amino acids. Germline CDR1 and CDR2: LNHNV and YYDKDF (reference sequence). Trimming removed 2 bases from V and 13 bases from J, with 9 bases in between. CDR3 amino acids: CATSRLGKYF. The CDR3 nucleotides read TGTGCCACCAGCAGATTGGGAAAATACTTC. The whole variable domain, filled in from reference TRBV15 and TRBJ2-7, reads DAMVIQNPRYQVTQFGKPVTLSCSQTLNHNVMYWYQQKSSQAPKLLFHYYDKDFNNEADTPDNFQSRRPNTSFCFLDIRSPGLGDTAMYLCATSRLGKYFGPGTRLTVT.

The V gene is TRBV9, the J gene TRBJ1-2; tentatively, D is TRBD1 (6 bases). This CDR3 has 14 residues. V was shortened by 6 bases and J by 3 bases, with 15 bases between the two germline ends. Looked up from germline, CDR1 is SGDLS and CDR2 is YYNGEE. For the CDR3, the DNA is TGTGCCAGCACCCAGATGGGGGCACACTATGGCTACACCTTC. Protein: CASTQMGAHYGYTF.